The T cell receptor beta chain described here comes from a study of T cells in Graves' hyperthyroidism and ophthalmopathy. RNA transcripts served as the template for amplifying TCR beta CDR3 regions. Researchers ran a first-round RT-PCR on the TCR CDR3 using the HTBI primer set. From the multiplex PCR reads, TCRdb called clonotypes with MiXCR, one entry per CDR3 protein. This sample carries roughly 510,000 distinct CDR3 sequences, about 45% of them seen once, and the ten largest clones take about two fifths. A few counts support this clonotype. This TCR was recovered from an adult woman with Graves' disease, either hyperthyroidism or ophthalmopathy (not recorded which). Specimen: peripheral blood or thyroid tissue (not recorded which).

DNA of the CDR3: TGTGCCAGCAGTTCCTCGGGGGGGCTAGGCGAAAAACTGTTTTTT. Translated: CASSSSGGLGEKLFF. The V gene is TRBV12-3 or TRBV12-4, the J gene TRBJ1-4, with a possible D match to TRBD1 (6 bases). The V and J ends lost 4 bases and 8 bases respectively, with 17 bases between them. The CDR3 extends over 15 amino acids.